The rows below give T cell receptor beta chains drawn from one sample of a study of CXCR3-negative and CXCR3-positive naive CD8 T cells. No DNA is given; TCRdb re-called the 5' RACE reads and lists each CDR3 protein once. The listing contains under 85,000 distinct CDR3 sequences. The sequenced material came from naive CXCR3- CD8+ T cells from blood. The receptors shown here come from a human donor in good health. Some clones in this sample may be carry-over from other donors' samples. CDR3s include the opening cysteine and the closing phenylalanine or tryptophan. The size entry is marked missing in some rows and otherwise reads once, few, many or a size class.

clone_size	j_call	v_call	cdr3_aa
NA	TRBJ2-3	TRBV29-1	CSVWGAGSDTQYF
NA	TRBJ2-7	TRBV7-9	CASSYPGSYEQYF
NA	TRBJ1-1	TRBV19	CASSIPDRLNTEAFF
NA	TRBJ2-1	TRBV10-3	CAISPGTSSYNEQFF
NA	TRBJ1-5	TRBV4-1	CASSHYPPGTGNQPQHF
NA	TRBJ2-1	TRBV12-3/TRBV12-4	CASSLQSSYNEQFF
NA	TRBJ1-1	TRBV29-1	CSVDRGLGTEAFF
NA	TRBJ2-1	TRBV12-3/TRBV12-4	CASSLLFGVIGEQFF
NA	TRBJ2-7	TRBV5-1	CASSLLIARGSSYEQYF
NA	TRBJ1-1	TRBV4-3	CASSQETGWTEAFF
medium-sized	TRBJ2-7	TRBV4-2	CASSQEGAYEQYF
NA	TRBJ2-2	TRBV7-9	CASSHTAGQNTGELFF
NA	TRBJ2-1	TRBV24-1	CATGRDRAYNEQFF
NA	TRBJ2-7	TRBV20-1	CSARGWAEGPHEQYF
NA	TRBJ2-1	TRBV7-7	CASSLTRDREQFF
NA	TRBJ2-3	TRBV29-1	CSVEEVRDNSRTDTQYF
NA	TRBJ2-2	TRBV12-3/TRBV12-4	CASSFNVAGELFF
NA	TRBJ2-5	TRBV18	CASSPRGLAETQYF
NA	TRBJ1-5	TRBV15	CATSREGGGQPQHF